The 19 T cell receptor beta chains below all came from one sample that was sequenced in a study of CD8+CD57+ T cells in acquired aplastic anemia. Genomic DNA provided the template from which TCR beta VDJ and CDR3 profiles were obtained. In TCRdb, the reads were re-called with MiXCR into one record per CDR3 protein. The profile shows 200,000 to 300,000 distinct CDR3 sequences, approximately 86% of them singletons. Whoever was chosen for sequencing had shown CD8+CD57+ cell expansion by flow cytometry. Sequencing was carried out using sorted CD4+, CD8+, or CD8+CD57+ T cells (not recorded which) from PBMCs. The receptors stem from a human donor with aplastic anemia.

Comments on this clonotype: A read error may produce the germline difference seen at one junction end. This chain connects TRBV7-8 to TRBJ2-5, with 11 bases that match TRBD1. Germline CDR1 reads SGHVS; CDR2 reads FQNEAQ. The CDR3 length is 12 residues. The CDR3 is CAGQGARETHNF. CDR3 DNA: TGTGCCGGACAGGGGGCTAGAGAGACCCATAACTTC. Drawing the rest from reference TRBV7-8 and TRBJ2-5, the complete variable domain is GAGVSQSPRYKVAKRGQDVALRCDPISGHVSLFWYQQALGQGPEFLTYFQNEAQLDKSGLPSDRFFAERPEGSVSTLKIQRTQQEDSAVYLCAGQGARETHNFGPGTRLLVL.

The chain joins TRBV11-1 to TRBJ2-3; no definite D call. The germline gives CDR1 SGHAT, CDR2 FQDESV (reference sequence). This CDR3 contains 13 residues. V lost 6 bases and J lost 2, with 9 bases in between. In DNA, the CDR3 is TGTGCCAGCAGGTACGATGTCACAGATACGCAGTATTTT. This sequence encodes CASRYDVTDTQYF. Using reference TRBV11-1 and TRBJ2-3 for the parts outside the CDR3, the full variable domain is EAEVAQSPRYKITEKSQAVAFWCDPISGHATLYWYRQILGQGPELLVQFQDESVVDDSQLPKDRFSAERLKGVDSTLKIQPAELGDSAMYLCASRYDVTDTQYFGPGTRLTVL.

This chain connects TRBV20-1 to TRBJ1-5, with D possibly TRBD1 on 5 matching bases. The V and J ends lost 6 bases and 3 bases respectively, with 15 bases between them. Germline values: CDR1 DFQATT, CDR2 SNEGSKA (reference sequence). The CDR3 runs 14 residues. The CDR3 is CSASSWGLNQPQHF. CDR3 in DNA: TGCAGTGCCAGTAGTTGGGGACTCAATCAGCCCCAGCATTTT.

In regard to this clonotype: One end of the junction does not line up with germline, which may come from a read error. The chain links TRBV9 to TRBJ2-3; a weak D match, TRBD2 (6 bases). The germline gives CDR1 SGDLS, CDR2 YYNGEE. This CDR3 contains 14 residues. The CDR3 loop reads CASRLPGDPDPDDF. The CDR3 nucleotides are TGTGCCAGCAGGTTACCGGGAGATCCGGATCCGGACGATTTT.

V gene TRBV5-6 combines with J gene TRBJ2-7; TRBD2 matches at 13 bases. The junction had 1 base not matched to a gene; V was cut back by 7 bases and J by 6 bases. The CDR3 covers 12 residues. CDR1 and CDR2 from the germline V gene are SGHDT and YYEEEE. The CDR3 is CASGLAGAEQYV. The CDR3 region has the DNA TGTGCCAGCGGACTAGCGGGGGCCGAGCAGTACGTC.

The rearrangement joins TRBV20-1 to TRBJ2-7; D is unclear. Trimming pared 1 base from V and 5 bases from J, leaving 15 bases between. Germline CDR1 DFQATT, CDR2 SNEGSKA (reference sequence). The CDR3 contains 14 residues. The CDR3 loop is CSARGSVGKDEQYF. The CDR3 DNA reads TGCAGTGCTAGAGGAAGTGTGGGGAAGGACGAGCAGTACTTC.

The chain carries TRBV7-2 and TRBJ1-6; D ambiguous. The germline V gene encodes CDR1 SGHTA and CDR2 FQGNSA. V was pared by 0 bases and J by 3 bases, with 6 bases between. There are 15 residues in the CDR3. CDR3: CASSLAGGYNSPLHF. The CDR3 DNA reads as TGTGCCAGCAGCTTAGCAGGCGGCTATAATTCACCCCTCCACTTT.

This clonotype has only one observation. Without the conserved terminal phenylalanine or tryptophan, this CDR3 likely stems from a read error. Because the CDR3's place on the DNA is in doubt, the DNA is left out and the CDR3 is given as listed by TCRdb. CDR3 sequence reads: CASSLARGPDNQY. The V gene is TRBV7-8, the J gene TRBJ1-2; the DNA was not used to check the table's D call, TRBD1. Germline CDR1 is SGHVS and CDR2 is FQNEAQ. Including both end residues, the CDR3 is 13 amino acids long.

The rearrangement uses TRBV7-3 and TRBJ1-2, with D tentatively TRBD1 (5 bases). Trimming left V 5 bases short and J 11 bases short, with 27 bases between. Germline CDR1 reads SGHTA; CDR2 reads FQGTGA. This CDR3 has 16 amino acids. In nucleotides, the CDR3 is TGTGCCAGCAGCCCCCGGGTAGCGGGACCTGCGAATGAGTACACCTTC. Residues: CASSPRVAGPANEYTF.

The rearrangement uses TRBV20-1 and TRBJ1-5, with 9 bases aligning to TRBD1. Germline V gene data show CDR1 as DFQATT and CDR2 as SNEGSKA (reference sequence). With V trimmed by 5 bases and J by 7 bases, 12 bases remained unmatched. The CDR3 is 15 residues long. The CDR3 spells CSASTGTGKGQPQHF. The CDR3 coding sequence is TGCAGTGCTTCGACCGGGACAGGGAAAGGACAGCCCCAGCATTTT.

This rearrangement joins TRBV10-3 to TRBJ2-2; D is perhaps TRBD2 (5 bases). The CDR3 sequence is 13 residues long. Germline V gene sequence: CDR1 ENHRY, CDR2 SYGVKD. V was clipped by 11 bases and J by 1 base, with 11 bases between them. DNA for the CDR3: TGTGCCGCGCGGGTGCAGAACACCGGGGAGCTGTTTTTT. It translates to CAARVQNTGELFF.

The gene calls are TRBV7-8 and TRBJ1-5; TRBD1 matches 7 bases. The CDR3 sequence is 16 residues long. V lost 3 bases, J lost 11 bases, and 16 bases stayed unmatched. Germline values: CDR1 SGHVS, CDR2 FQNEAQ. The CDR3 DNA follows: TGTGCCAGCAGCTTTGATCCAGACGGGACAGCCCTTTCCCAGCATTTT. This translates into CASSFDPDGTALSQHF.

With regard to this clonotype: Given the absence of the conserved phenylalanine or tryptophan at the CDR3 end, a read error is likely. It is unclear where the CDR3 begins or ends on the DNA, so no DNA is shown, and the CDR3 is as TCRdb lists it. This chain uses TRBV9 with TRBJ2-3. The CDR3 totals 13 residues, both ends included. The germline gives CDR1 SGDLS, CDR2 YYNGEE. The CDR3 reads CASGEWCTDNTWV.

On this clonotype itself: A junction boundary mismatches the germline segment, possibly from a read error. The rearrangement joins TRBV9 to TRBJ1-1; D not resolved. Germline V gene sequence: CDR1 SGDLS, CDR2 YYNGEE. This CDR3 contains 14 residues. DNA for the CDR3: TGTGCCAGCAGCGATGAGAGCCAGAGCACAGATACGCTCTTT. Encoded protein: CASSDESQSTDTLF.

This clonotype was picked up many times. V and J are TRBV10-3 and TRBJ1-3; tentatively, D is TRBD1 (6 bases). Germline CDR1 and CDR2: ENHRY and SYGVKD. The CDR3 totals 14 residues. Trimming left V 11 bases short and J 0 bases short, with 14 bases between. The DNA of the CDR3 is TGTGCCGCCCGGGACACCTACTCTGGAAACACCATATATTTT. Protein product: CAARDTYSGNTIYF.

The chain links TRBV7-8 to TRBJ2-7, with 7 bases lining up with TRBD1. This CDR3 is built from 18 residues. Germline V CDR1 and CDR2: SGHVS, FQNEAQ. V gave up 2 bases and J gave up 2 bases; unmatched junction bases: 15. The CDR3 here is CASSLHFDGTAHAYEQYV. Written as DNA, the CDR3 is TGTGCCAGCAGCTTACATTTCGACGGGACAGCCCATGCCTACGAGCAGTACGTC.

In this sample, this clonotype turned up a few times. V gene TRBV7-8 combines with J gene TRBJ2-7, with 7 bases fitting TRBD1. Germline trimming cut 3 bases from V and 3 bases from J; bases unmatched to any gene: 17. The CDR3 consists of 18 residues. Per germline, CDR1 SGHVS and CDR2 FQNEAQ. The CDR3 loop reads CASSFQPDGTALYYEQYV. The DNA for the CDR3 is TGTGCCAGCAGCTTTCAGCCAGATGGGACAGCCCTTTACTACGAGCAGTACGTC.

With regard to this clonotype: Mismatch with germline at one junction end may stem from a read error. V and J are TRBV7-3 and TRBJ2-5, with TRBD1 identical over 7 bases. The V gene's germline CDR1 is SGHTA and CDR2 FQGTGA. The CDR3 has 14 residues. Here the CDR3 DNA reads TGCGCCAGCTCAAGAGGGGGCGAGCACGTTAACCAGTACTTC. It encodes CASSRGGEHVNQYF.

Worth noting for this clonotype: The CDR3 ends on some other residue instead of the conserved phenylalanine or tryptophan, so this is likely a read error. The DNA is left out, because the CDR3 cannot be placed on it with certainty; the CDR3 is given as TCRdb lists it. The V and J genes are TRBV7-6 and TRBJ2-3; no DNA check was done on the table's D call, TRBD2. With termini counted, the CDR3 has 14 amino acids. Per the germline V gene, CDR1 is SGHVS and CDR2 is FNYEAQ. CDR3 residues: CASSFQRGAGRDEL.